The 21 T cell receptor beta chains below come from one sample, sequenced in a study of T cells in Graves' hyperthyroidism and ophthalmopathy (dated by TCRdb to about 2019). The library was generated by multiplex PCR. Sequenced on an Illumina HiSeq 2000. TCR beta CDR3 regions were amplified from RNA transcripts. A first-round RT-PCR of the TCR CDR3 used the HTBI primer set with the Qiagen OneStep RT-PCR kit. The public reads were quality trimmed at Q25 with fastp and then assembled into clones with MiXCR by TCRdb, keeping productive beta chains. Entries are consolidated by CDR3 protein sequence, retaining the most common genes and DNA. Counted in this sample were about 570,000 distinct CDR3 sequences; under 60% of them appeared once. Around a fifth of the sample is in the top ten clones. The sequencing sample was made of peripheral blood or thyroid tissue (not recorded which). The receptors stem from an adult woman with Graves' disease, either hyperthyroidism or ophthalmopathy (not recorded which).

The chain recombines TRBV6-5 with TRBJ2-3; D possibly corresponds to TRBD2 (6 bases). Germline V gene data show CDR1 as MNHEY and CDR2 as SVGAGI. This CDR3 has 15 residues. The V end was cut by 4 bases, the J end by 4 bases, with 15 bases between. For the CDR3, the DNA is TGTGCCAGCAGTTCCCAGCGGGTCCATCCAGATACGCAGTATTTT. Translating gives CASSSQRVHPDTQYF.

This clonotype was recorded many times. The genes are TRBV6-5 and TRBJ1-2, with D uncertain. Germline V gene sequence: CDR1 MNHEY, CDR2 SVGAGI. The CDR3 spans 13 residues. V lost 6 bases and J lost 5, with 13 bases in between. CDR3 residues: CASSSDETYGYTF. The CDR3 DNA reads as TGTGCCAGCAGCTCGGACGAGACTTATGGCTACACCTTC.

A word on this clonotype: The missing conserved phenylalanine or tryptophan at the end of this CDR3 makes a read error likely. No DNA is shown, since the ends of the CDR3 on it are uncertain; the CDR3 is the one TCRdb lists. This sequence joins TRBV6-1 and TRBJ1-5. CDR1 MNHNS and CDR2 SASEGT come from the germline V gene. The CDR3 is made up of 9 amino acids, end residues included. The CDR3 is CASRWTSGS.

Worth noting for this clonotype: One junction end does not reproduce the germline sequence, and a read error may be involved. This chain connects TRBV10-3 to TRBJ1-3, with a possible D match to TRBD1 (5 bases). Germline V gene data show CDR1 as ENHRY and CDR2 as SYGVKD. The CDR3 is 17 residues long. In nucleotides, the CDR3 is TGTGCCATCAGAACCGGGACTAGTGACACCGGGGAGAGGCGCCTGGATTTT. The encoded protein is CAIRTGTSDTGERRLDF.

This chain connects TRBV10-3 to TRBJ2-2; D not resolved. Germline values: CDR1 ENHRY, CDR2 SYGVKD. The CDR3 sequence is 12 residues long. In DNA form, the CDR3 reads TGTGCTAACGACCAGAACACCGGGGAGCTGTTTTTT. It encodes CANDQNTGELFF.

This clonotype occurred many times. V is TRBV20-1 and J is TRBJ2-7; D gene uncertain. This CDR3 is built from 14 residues. Trimming pared 0 bases from V and 2 bases from J, leaving 11 bases between. Per the germline V gene, CDR1 is DFQATT and CDR2 is SNEGSKA (reference sequence). The CDR3 DNA reads as TGCAGTGCTAGAGATCTGCCCGCCACCTACGAGCAGTACTTC. Amino acid sequence: CSARDLPATYEQYF.

This clonotype has a handful of counts. V and J are TRBV6-1 and TRBJ2-7; D is ambiguous. Trimming left V 4 bases short and J 2 bases short, with 15 bases between. In germline, CDR1 is MNHNS, CDR2 SASEGT. This CDR3 has 15 residues. The CDR3 sequence is CASSVIWDYPYEQYF. The CDR3 DNA follows: TGTGCCAGCAGTGTTATTTGGGATTACCCCTACGAGCAGTACTTC.

The chain links TRBV29-1 to TRBJ2-2, with TRBD1 matching 9 bases. Germline trimming cut 3 bases from V and 3 bases from J; bases unmatched to any gene: 5. CDR3 length: 15 amino acids. Germline lookup yields CDR1 SQVTM and CDR2 ANQGSEA. The CDR3 reads CSVEDRGGYTGELFF. The CDR3 DNA follows: TGCAGCGTTGAGGACAGGGGAGGCTACACCGGGGAGCTGTTTTTT.

This clonotype was detected many times. The J gene is TRBJ2-2, the V gene TRBV4-1, with 15 bases lining up with TRBD2. Germline V lookup: CDR1 MGHRA, CDR2 YSYEKL. The CDR3 length is 17 residues. V dropped 4 bases and J dropped 4; count of bases not matched to a gene: 4. The CDR3 loop is CASSLGLAGGPTGELFF. DNA of the CDR3: TGCGCCAGCAGCCTCGGACTAGCGGGAGGGCCCACCGGGGAGCTGTTTTTT.

The chain is built from TRBV29-1 and TRBJ1-4, with D tentatively TRBD1 (5 bases). Trimming pared 7 bases from V and 4 bases from J, leaving 13 bases between. From germline, CDR1 is SQVTM and CDR2 ANQGSEA. The CDR3 length is 13 residues. The DNA of the CDR3 is TGCAGCGCTAAAGACAGCTATAATGAAAAACTGTTTTTT. This sequence encodes CSAKDSYNEKLFF.

The genes are TRBV10-2 and TRBJ2-5, with TRBD2 identical over 8 bases. This CDR3 is 15 amino acids long. Germline V gene sequence: CDR1 WSHSY, CDR2 SAAADI. J was trimmed by 5 bases and V by 0 bases; bases with no gene match: 5. Here the CDR3 DNA reads TGCGCCAGCAGTGAGTCGGGACTAGTTGGGGAGACCCAGTACTTC. Protein sequence: CASSESGLVGETQYF.

The chain links TRBV7-8 to TRBJ1-5; D might be TRBD1 (5 bases). CDR1 is SGHVS, CDR2 FQNEAQ, per germline. The CDR3 contains 15 residues. V lost 5 bases, J lost 2 bases, and 13 bases lay in between. CDR3: CASSIGGEGNQPQHF. CDR3 bases: TGTGCCAGCAGCATCGGGGGGGAAGGCAATCAGCCCCAGCATTTT.

The chain recombines TRBV15 with TRBJ1-2; tentatively, D is TRBD1 (5 bases). The germline V gene encodes CDR1 LNHNV and CDR2 YYDKDF (reference sequence). V lost 3 bases to trimming and J lost 6 bases, with 8 bases between them. This CDR3 has 12 residues. CDR3 residues: CATSSGDDGYTF. Here the CDR3 DNA reads TGTGCCACCAGCAGCGGGGACGATGGCTACACCTTC.

V and J are TRBV15 and TRBJ2-5; no definite D call. Germline-derived CDR1 and CDR2 are LNHNV and YYDKDF (reference sequence). The CDR3 loop spans 15 amino acids. Trimming stripped 4 bases from V and 1 base from J, with 13 bases between. CDR3 in DNA: TGTGCCACCAGCACCACTCTATTATCCCAAGAGACCCAGTACTTC. This encodes CATSTTLLSQETQYF.

Many counts were recorded for this clonotype. This chain uses TRBV12-3 or TRBV12-4 with TRBJ1-5; the D is unclear. This CDR3 is 16 amino acids long. Trimming cost V 1 base and J 6 bases, with 16 bases left between them. CDR3 protein: CASSLVHWEGSQPQHF. The DNA of the CDR3 is TGTGCCAGCAGTTTAGTCCATTGGGAGGGTAGTCAGCCCCAGCATTTT.

A word on this clonotype: A much more abundant neighbour one base away suggests this may be a read error. The chain joins TRBV5-1 to TRBJ2-5; D perhaps matches TRBD2 (7 bases). The germline V gene has CDR1 SGHRS and CDR2 YFSETQ. V dropped 1 base and J dropped 7 bases, with 17 bases sitting between them. This CDR3 has 15 residues. The CDR3 DNA reads as TGCGCCAGCAGCTTGTTGGGGGGGCTTACAGCGACCCAGTACTTC. Protein sequence: CASSLLGGLTATQYF.

V gene TRBV7-9 combines with J gene TRBJ2-6; possible D gene TRBD2, 5 bases. The CDR3 covers 17 residues. Trimming left V 5 bases short and J 0 bases short, with 14 bases between. From germline, CDR1 is SEHNR and CDR2 FQNEAQ (reference sequence). CDR3 in DNA: TGTGCCAGCAGCCCCGCAGGAGGCGGCTCTGGGGCCAACGTCCTGACTTTC. Translated: CASSPAGGGSGANVLTF.

This clonotype showed up just a few times. The V gene is TRBV4-1, the J gene TRBJ1-1; tentative D call: TRBD1 (5 bases). Germline CDR1 and CDR2: MGHRA and YSYEKL. The CDR3 has 16 residues. Trimming removed 3 bases from V and 0 bases from J, with 14 bases in between. The CDR3 sequence is CASSHRDGLMNTEAFF. The DNA of the CDR3 is TGCGCCAGCAGCCACAGGGACGGTTTAATGAACACTGAAGCTTTCTTT.

The sample holds many counts of this clonotype. The V gene is TRBV6-5, the J gene TRBJ1-1, with 7 bases identical to TRBD1. V lost 5 bases to trimming and J lost 1 base; unmatched junction nucleotides: 4. The germline CDR1 and CDR2 sequences are MNHEY and SVGAGI. The CDR3 has 14 amino acids. The CDR3 nucleotides are TGTGCCAGCAGTAACAGGGGAGGGAACACTGAAGCTTTCTTT. Its translation: CASSNRGGNTEAFF.

There are many counts of this clonotype. The chain carries TRBV20-1 and TRBJ1-2; D remains ambiguous. The ends were cut back, 5 bases at V and 8 bases at J, with 12 bases in the middle. This CDR3 region has 11 residues. The germline gives CDR1 DFQATT, CDR2 SNEGSKA (reference sequence). CDR3 in DNA: TGCAGTGCTTATGACCGTCTGGGCTACACCTTC. It codes for CSAYDRLGYTF.

This clonotype was counted a few times. This chain joins TRBV4-1 and TRBJ1-3; D call uncertain. Looked up from germline, CDR1 is MGHRA and CDR2 is YSYEKL. V was cut by 1 base and J by 0 bases, with 13 bases left in between. The CDR3 consists of 17 residues. In nucleotides, the CDR3 is TGCGCCAGCAGCCAAGTTCTCCTGCGGGGCTCTGGAAACACCATATATTTT. This encodes CASSQVLLRGSGNTIYF.